This TCR beta chain was sequenced in a study of control samples from healthy donors and cancer patients. Here immunoSEQ multiplex PCR was the method, and the copy in TCRdb shows in-frame clones only, minus some. The data hold more than 80,000 clones, with approximately 95% observed a single time. The ends lost 3 bases at V and 0 bases at J; junction bases unmatched: 15. Germline V CDR1 and CDR2: KGHSH, LQKENI. This CDR3 contains 19 residues. The sample taken for sequencing was blood. This sequence joins TRBV18 and TRBJ2-3, with 7 bases aligning to TRBD2. The receptor was isolated from a man younger than 35 in good health. The CDR3 DNA reads TGTGCCAGCTCACCCACGACCGGGACTACCCAGATGAGCACAGATACGCAGTATTTT. It is translated as CASSPTTGTTQMSTDTQYF.